The T cell receptor beta chain under discussion was sequenced for a study of blood T cell repertoires in COVID-19. Overall study context: Spain, Italy and the United States supplied samples that represented acute and convalescent COVID-19. The cDNA or gDNA used as material had been derived from T cells, B-cell-depleted T cells, or PBMCs.

This clone was seen more than once but under ten times. Study processing details: Reference gene primer amplification yielded estimated nucleated cell counts. The method was immunoSEQ multiplex PCR; TCRdb's version includes in-frame clones alone and lacks a portion of them. V, J and clone size are those of that table, while D and trimming were read from the DNA. The sample contains about 200,000 clones, over 75% of which appear only once. Germline CDR1 is MGHRA and CDR2 is YSYEKL. CDR3 length equals 15 residues. J gave up 1 base and V 1 base, and 0 bases lay outside the gene matches. The gene calls are TRBV4-1 and TRBJ2-2; 7 positions agree with TRBD2. The sequencing input was peripheral blood. This TCR came from a man between 60 and 75 years old with acute or convalescent COVID-19. The CDR3 DNA reads as TGCGCCAGCAGCCAAGCTAGCGGGAACACCGGGGAGCTGTTTTTT. As protein: CASSQASGNTGELFF.